This T cell receptor beta chain is from a study of CD8+ T cells in alopecia areata. Overall study findings and caveats: Tofacitinib did not eliminate many expanded lesional clones from scalp or blood. TCR sharing across patients was less clear than in mice, possibly HLA-related. Scalp clonality and expanded CD8+ clones among the top 100 were significantly decreased by tofacitinib.

Extracted RNA was reverse transcribed into cDNA, the sequencing template. Using immunoSEQ multiplex PCR, the repertoire was profiled, and TCRdb retains in-frame clones only, with some absent. This sample has around 120,000 clones, with about half found just once. V lost 7 bases, J lost 5 bases, and 10 bases stayed unmatched. CDR1 is MNHNS and CDR2 is SASEGT in the germline V gene. CDR3 length: 14 amino acids. Turning to this clone: Its antigen is as yet unknown.

Indicated treatment: oral pan-JAK inhibitor, 5-10 mg twice daily. The rearrangement uses TRBV6-1 and TRBJ1-2, with 7 bases aligning to TRBD1. This sequence originates from a human donor with alopecia areata. The starting material was CD4+ T cells sorted from blood, obtained at week 4, from a patient treated with tofacitinib. The CDR3 sequence: CASTQEQGGYGYTF. DNA for the CDR3: TGTGCCAGCACCCAAGAGCAGGGGGGTTATGGCTACACCTTC.